The 3 T cell receptor beta chains below all came from one sample that was sequenced in a study of blood T cells in healthy people across ages. Combining a sample-barcoded 5' primer with a J-beta primer mix, a second PCR ran for 7 to 11 cycles. TCRdb recomputed calls from the 5' RACE reads with MiXCR, one row per CDR3 protein. The repertoire holds more than 650,000 distinct CDR3 sequences, with 22% as singletons. The sample consisted of blood. The receptors stem from a man between 65 and 85 years old in good health.

This clonotype was observed a handful of times. The chain joins TRBV20-1 to TRBJ2-7; D tentatively reads TRBD1 or TRBD2 (5 bases each). From germline, CDR1 is DFQATT and CDR2 SNEGSKA (reference sequence). The V gene lost 2 bases and the J gene lost 0 bases, with 23 bases spanning the gap. The CDR3 has 18 amino acids. The CDR3 loop is CSARPPGTGRPNSYEQYF. In DNA form, the CDR3 reads TGCAGTGCTAGACCACCTGGGACGGGGAGACCAAACTCCTACGAGCAGTACTTC.

The V and J genes are TRBV11-2 and TRBJ1-1; 7 bases fit TRBD1. J was trimmed by 0 bases and V by 5 bases; bases with no gene match: 6. Germline V gives CDR1 SGHAT, CDR2 FQNNGV. The CDR3 is made up of 15 amino acids. The CDR3 spells CASSATGTLNTEAFF. The CDR3 region has the DNA TGTGCCAGCAGCGCGACAGGGACCTTGAACACTGAAGCTTTCTTT.

This clonotype was recorded at least ten times. The J gene is TRBJ1-2, the V gene TRBV29-1; 7 bases are a match to TRBD1. Germline V gene lookup returns CDR1 SQVTM and CDR2 ANQGSEA. The V and J ends lost 4 bases and 2 bases, in that order; junction bases with no gene match: 10. The CDR3 runs to 15 residues. Here the CDR3 DNA reads TGCAGCGTTGGAAAGGGGGCGGCGGGGAACTATGGCTACACCTTC. It specifies CSVGKGAAGNYGYTF.